This T cell receptor beta chain came from a study of shared T cell receptors in the human thymus. Germline-derived CDR1 and CDR2 are KGHSH and LQKENI. Trimming at V came to 3 bases and at J to 7 bases, leaving 9 bases not matched to a gene. The CDR3 has 15 residues. Data came from immunoSEQ multiplex PCR; TCRdb stores just in-frame clones and leaves some out. Of hundreds of thousands of clones listed, approximately 78% were seen once; the top ten hold approximately 0.013%. In addition, the sample was reused for a study of human thymus T cells. In that study: Congenital heart defects were the reason for the corrective surgery that the donors, healthy Finnish infants, were having. What appeared biased in thymic and blood repertoires was the usage of V and J genes.

This sequence was found in a boy less than two years old with a congenital heart defect. The sequenced material came from thymocytes. The rearrangement links TRBV18 to TRBJ1-2; 9 positions agree with TRBD1. CDR3 coding DNA: TGTGCCAGCTCACCGGACAGGGGAGTTATCTTTGGCTACACCTTC. This gives the protein CASSPDRGVIFGYTF.